The 25 T cell receptor beta chains below were found in one sample sequenced in a study of T-cell memory formation after mild COVID-19. TCRdb re-analysed the 5' RACE reads in MiXCR, keeping a single row per CDR3 protein. In the table there are roughly 100,000 distinct CDR3 sequences, 12% of which are singletons. Sample: PBMCs or a T cell subset sorted from them (not recorded which). The receptors derive from an adult woman who had mild COVID-19 (a few samples of this study predate the infection). Cell type and time point are not known.

This clonotype counts as medium-sized. The CDR3 region is CSVGGMNYGYTF. CDR3 nucleotides: TGCAGCGTTGGGGGGATGAACTATGGCTACACCTTC. J is TRBJ1-2 and V is TRBV29-1; weak D call: TRBD1 (5 bases). CDR3 length: 12 amino acids. Germline-derived CDR1 and CDR2 are SQVTM and ANQGSEA. V lost 4 bases and J 2 bases, leaving 8 bases between the germline ends.

There are many counts of this clonotype. The V call is TRBV6-5, the J call TRBJ2-3; 12 bases are a match to TRBD2. In germline, CDR1 is MNHEY, CDR2 SVGAGI. The CDR3 has 15 amino acids. The V segment lost 6 bases and the J segment 1 base; nucleotides outside the gene matches: 2. The CDR3 sequence: CASRRLAGGTDTQYF. The CDR3 bases are TGTGCCAGCAGAAGACTAGCGGGGGGCACAGATACGCAGTATTTT.

This clonotype was detected a few times. This rearrangement joins TRBV29-1 to TRBJ2-5, with 8 bases that match TRBD2. The junction had 7 bases not matched to a gene; V was cut back by 0 bases and J by 1 base. Germline V gene data show CDR1 as SQVTM and CDR2 as ANQGSEA. The CDR3 contains 16 residues. The CDR3 DNA reads TGCAGCGTTGAAGATAAAACTAGCGGCAGCCAAGAGACCCAGTACTTC. It is translated as CSVEDKTSGSQETQYF. The full variable domain, rest sourced from reference TRBV29-1 and TRBJ2-5, is SAVISQKPSRDICQRGTSLTIQCQVDSQVTMMFWYRQQPGQSLTLIATANQGSEATYESGFVIDKFPISRPNLTFSTLTVSNMSPEDSSIYLCSVEDKTSGSQETQYFGPGTRLLVL.

This sequence joins TRBV6-2 or TRBV6-3 and TRBJ2-7; tentatively, D is TRBD2 (6 bases). Germline CDR1 reads MNHEY; CDR2 reads SVGEGT. The CDR3 consists of 15 residues. V lost 0 bases and J lost 2, with 11 bases in between. CDR3 loop: CASSYSSGSAYEQYF. The CDR3 nucleotides read TGTGCCAGCAGTTACTCTAGCGGAAGCGCCTACGAGCAGTACTTC.

This clonotype was seen only a few times. This chain uses TRBV7-9 with TRBJ2-2; 9 nucleotides line up with TRBD1. CDR1 is SEHNR, CDR2 FQNEAQ, per germline (reference sequence). J lost 6 bases, V lost 4 bases, and 12 bases had no gene match. There are 17 residues in the CDR3. The CDR3 DNA follows: TGTGCCAGCAGCTCACCGCGGGGGACAGGGTTACCCGGGGAGCTGTTTTTT. Encoded protein: CASSSPRGTGLPGELFF.

The chain carries TRBV28 and TRBJ2-5, with 12 bases aligning to TRBD1. Germline lookup yields CDR1 MDHEN and CDR2 SYDVKM. CDR3 length: 15 residues. J was trimmed by 5 bases and V by 7 bases; bases with no gene match: 8. CDR3 DNA: TGTGCCAGCACCATGAGGGACAGGGGGCTTGAGACCCAGTACTTC. Translating gives CASTMRDRGLETQYF. Full variable domain (rest looked up from reference TRBV28 and TRBJ2-5): DVKVTQSSRYLVKRTGEKVFLECVQDMDHENMFWYRQDPGLGLRLIYFSYDVKMKEKGDIPEGYSVSREKKERFSLILESASTNQTSMYLCASTMRDRGLETQYFGPGTRLLVL.

This clonotype was observed a few times. V and J are TRBV12-3 or TRBV12-4 and TRBJ2-7; 9 nucleotides align to TRBD1. There are 15 residues in the CDR3. V shed 0 bases, J shed 6 bases, and the junction held 6 bases outside the gene matches. Written as DNA, the CDR3 is TGTGCCAGCAGTTTAGCGGGACAGGGAGGATTCGAGCAGTACTTC. As protein: CASSLAGQGGFEQYF.

This clonotype was seen only a few times. The V call is TRBV6-2 or TRBV6-3, the J call TRBJ2-7, with D possibly being TRBD1 or TRBD2 (5 bases each). The germline V gene encodes CDR1 MNHEY and CDR2 SVGEGT. Trimming removed 5 bases from V and 2 bases from J, with 10 bases in between. This CDR3 comprises 13 residues. CDR3 sequence reads: CASSTRGPYEQYF. CDR3 sequence (DNA): TGTGCCAGCAGTACCCGGGGACCCTACGAGCAGTACTTC.

The rearrangement joins TRBV5-1 to TRBJ2-2; 8 bases fit TRBD1. Germline values: CDR1 SGHRS, CDR2 YFSETQ. Unmatched junction bases numbered 3, after V lost 9 bases and J lost 5 bases. The CDR3 loop spans 12 amino acids. Written as DNA, the CDR3 is TGCGCCACGTGGACAGGGACCGGGGAGCTGTTTTTT. Protein: CATWTGTGELFF. The full variable domain, its missing parts supplied by reference TRBV5-1 and TRBJ2-2, is KAGVTQTPRYLIKTRGQQVTLSCSPISGHRSVSWYQQTPGQGLQFLFEYFSETQRNKGNFPGRFSGRQFSNSRSEMNVSTLELGDSALYLCATWTGTGELFFGEGSRLTVL.

The CDR3 sequence is CSVVAENPMLAKNIQYF. The CDR3 nucleotides read TGCAGCGTTGTAGCGGAGAACCCCATGCTAGCCAAAAACATTCAGTACTTC. The chain links TRBV29-1 to TRBJ2-4; TRBD2 is a possible D gene (6 bases). This CDR3 comprises 17 residues. Germline loops: CDR1 SQVTM, CDR2 ANQGSEA. V lost 4 bases, J lost 0 bases, and 19 bases lay in between.

This clonotype occurred a few times. V usage is TRBV7-9 and J usage is TRBJ2-1; no firm D call. Per the germline V gene, CDR1 is SEHNR and CDR2 is FQNEAQ (reference sequence). V dropped 5 bases and J dropped 4 bases, with 9 bases sitting between them. The CDR3 length is 13 residues. The DNA for the CDR3 is TGTGCCAGCAGCCCGGACGGATACAATGAGCAGTTCTTC. Protein sequence: CASSPDGYNEQFF.

There are many counts of this clonotype. The chain employs TRBV5-6 and TRBJ2-7; D tentatively fits TRBD1 or TRBD2 (6 bases each). The CDR3 runs 15 residues. Deletions cut 2 bases from V and 2 bases from J, with 14 bases between. CDR1 is SGHDT, CDR2 YYEEEE, per germline. Here the CDR3 reads CASSFWGAPTYEQYF. CDR3 bases: TGTGCCAGCAGCTTTTGGGGGGCCCCCACCTACGAGCAGTACTTC.

Only a few counts were recorded for this clonotype. This sequence joins TRBV6-5 and TRBJ2-7; weak D call: TRBD1 (5 bases). Trimming removed 4 bases at V and 6 bases at J, with 16 bases between. This CDR3 comprises 14 residues. Germline assignment: CDR1 MNHEY and CDR2 SVGAGI. This chain's CDR3 is CASSSNDVGLEQYF. The CDR3 region has the DNA TGTGCCAGCAGTTCAAACGACGTGGGGCTCGAGCAGTACTTC.

The gene calls are TRBV29-1 and TRBJ2-2, with unresolved D. CDR3 length equals 13 residues. Trimming removed 6 bases from V and 4 bases from J, with 12 bases in between. Germline loops: CDR1 SQVTM, CDR2 ANQGSEA. Here the CDR3 DNA reads TGCAGCGTGGGGAAGGATTTCACCGGGGAGCTGTTTTTT. It yields the protein CSVGKDFTGELFF.

In its sample, this clonotype was seen a few times. The chain's CDR3 is CASSSSPGQGDYEQYF. As DNA, the CDR3 is TGTGCCAGCAGTTCCTCCCCAGGGCAGGGGGACTACGAGCAGTACTTC. V usage is TRBV27 and J usage is TRBJ2-7; 7 bases are shared with TRBD1. Germline assignment: CDR1 MNHEY and CDR2 SMNVEV (reference sequence). Germline trimming cut 4 bases from V and 3 bases from J; bases unmatched to any gene: 12. The CDR3 contains 16 residues.

This clonotype was recorded a few times. The CDR3 nucleotides are TGCGCCAGCAGCCCAGGGAGTACCTACGAGCAGTACTTC. This encodes CASSPGSTYEQYF. The chain has TRBV5-1 and TRBJ2-7, with D perhaps assigned TRBD1 or TRBD2 (5 bases each). V was cut by 4 bases and J by 2 bases, with 10 bases left in between. Germline CDR1 is SGHRS and CDR2 is YFSETQ. The CDR3 covers 13 residues.

In this sample, this clonotype turned up many times. The rearrangement joins TRBV7-9 to TRBJ2-5; D uncertain. Germline V gene data show CDR1 as SEHNR and CDR2 as FQNEAQ (reference sequence). This CDR3 has 13 amino acids. V gave up 3 bases and J gave up 2 bases, with 7 bases separating them. As DNA, the CDR3 is TGTGCCAGCAGCTTCTCGCAACAAGAGACCCAGTACTTC. Amino acid sequence: CASSFSQQETQYF. Looking up the rest from reference TRBV7-9 and TRBJ2-5 gives the full variable domain: DTGVSQNPRHKITKRGQNVTFRCDPISEHNRLYWYRQTLGQGPEFLTYFQNEAQLEKSRLLSDRFSAERPKGSFSTLEIQRTEQGDSAMYLCASSFSQQETQYFGPGTRLLVL.

This clonotype was counted a few times. CDR3 DNA: TGCGCCAGCAGCCACAGAATTTCCGGGACTAGCGTCCGCTTTACGTACGAGCAGTACTTC. It yields the protein CASSHRISGTSVRFTYEQYF. The J gene is TRBJ2-7, the V gene TRBV4-3; 10 positions agree with TRBD2. Germline V lookup: CDR1 LGHNA, CDR2 YSLEER. Unmatched junction bases numbered 21, after V lost 3 bases and J lost 4 bases. The CDR3 covers 20 residues.

This sequence joins TRBV7-6 and TRBJ2-2; the match to TRBD2 covers 10 bases. V lost 0 bases, J lost 6 bases, and 1 base stayed unmatched. Germline loops: CDR1 SGHVS, CDR2 FNYEAQ. This CDR3 has 15 residues. The CDR3 bases are TGTGCCAGCAGCTTAGCCCTAGCGGGAGCCGGGGAGCTGTTTTTT. This codes for CASSLALAGAGELFF.

This chain's CDR3 is CASSQDPGLGNEQFF. The DNA of the CDR3 is TGCGCCAGCAGCCAAGATCCAGGGTTGGGCAATGAGCAGTTCTTC. The chain employs TRBV4-1 and TRBJ2-1; a weak D match, TRBD1 (5 bases). CDR1 is MGHRA and CDR2 is YSYEKL in the germline V gene. The CDR3 is 15 amino acids. V was pared by 0 bases and J by 6 bases, with 12 bases between.

This clonotype was detected a few times. The chain uses TRBV15 and TRBJ1-2; D gene uncertain. Germline V gene sequence: CDR1 LNHNV, CDR2 YYDKDF (reference sequence). V gave up 0 bases and J gave up 5 bases, with 13 bases separating them. This CDR3 contains 15 residues. The CDR3 here is CATSRDQRGSYGYTF. The CDR3 DNA is TGTGCCACCAGCAGAGACCAGAGAGGGAGTTATGGCTACACCTTC.

This clonotype has only a few counts. The rearrangement uses TRBV7-6 and TRBJ2-3; 12 bases are a match to TRBD2. CDR1 is SGHVS and CDR2 is FNYEAQ in the germline V gene. This CDR3 comprises 17 residues. Trimming cost V 1 base and J 2 bases; bases outside gene matches: 4. The CDR3 region is CASSLEASGRVTDTQYF. CDR3 in DNA: TGTGCCAGCAGCTTAGAGGCTAGCGGGAGGGTCACAGATACGCAGTATTTT.

The table lists this clonotype with many counts. The genes are TRBV5-1 and TRBJ2-1; perhaps D is TRBD1 or TRBD2 (5 bases each). Germline V gene lookup returns CDR1 SGHRS and CDR2 YFSETQ. The CDR3 runs to 14 residues. Trimming took 4 bases from V and 9 from J, leaving 17 bases between them. CDR3 loop: CASSPTWGRGEQFF. CDR3 bases: TGCGCCAGCAGCCCTACTTGGGGACGGGGTGAGCAGTTCTTC.

This clonotype was observed at least ten times. The V gene is TRBV6-2 or TRBV6-3, the J gene TRBJ2-1; 12 nucleotides agree with TRBD2. Germline CDR1 reads MNHEY; CDR2 reads SVGEGT. The V segment lost 2 bases and the J segment 6 bases; nucleotides outside the gene matches: 11. This CDR3 contains 18 residues. As DNA, the CDR3 is TGTGCCAGCAGTTACGCTTGGGTGACTAGCGGGAGACCCAATGAGCAGTTCTTC. Its translation is CASSYAWVTSGRPNEQFF.

This clonotype was seen a handful of times. This chain joins TRBV12-3 or TRBV12-4 and TRBJ1-5, with 11 bases fitting TRBD1. The V gene end was trimmed by 6 bases and the J gene end by 5 bases; junction bases not matched to a gene: 3. The CDR3 spans 14 residues. CDR3 sequence (DNA): TGTGCCAGCAGCGCGGGACAGGGGGATCAGCCCCAGCATTTT. Translation: CASSAGQGDQPQHF.